One sample yielded the 10 T cell receptor beta chains listed below, sequenced in a study of blood T cell repertoires in COVID-19. Assay used: immunoSEQ multiplex PCR; TCRdb lists only in-frame clones, some missing. Among approximately 120,000 clones listed, more than 80% were seen once. The specimen sequenced was peripheral blood. The receptors stem from a human donor in a cohort sampled during active COVID-19.

The CDR3 DNA reads TGTGCCAGCAGCTTAATCGAGTACACTGAAGCTTTCTTT. It specifies CASSLIEYTEAFF. The rearrangement uses TRBV7-3 and TRBJ1-1, with no clear D. The ends were cut back, 1 base at V and 3 bases at J, with 6 bases in the middle. CDR1 and CDR2 (germline): SGHTA, FQGTGA. The CDR3 sequence is 13 residues long.

J is TRBJ2-3 and V is TRBV29-1, with D maybe TRBD1 (6 bases). The germline CDR1 and CDR2 sequences are SQVTM and ANQGSEA. Trimming stripped 6 bases from V and 1 base from J, with 14 bases between. The length of the CDR3 is 14 residues. CDR3 sequence reads: CSVTNRVGTDTQYF. CDR3 sequence (DNA): TGCAGCGTGACAAACAGGGTGGGCACAGATACGCAGTATTTT.

The chain combines TRBV7-8 with TRBJ1-4, with D unclear. Trimming removed 3 bases from V and 0 bases from J, with 11 bases in between. The germline gives CDR1 SGHVS, CDR2 FQNEAQ. The CDR3 loop spans 16 amino acids. CDR3 sequence (DNA): TGTGCCAGCAGCTTGCCGAGCAGGCCAACTAATGAAAAACTGTTTTTT. Amino acid sequence: CASSLPSRPTNEKLFF. Using reference TRBV7-8 and TRBJ1-4 for the parts outside the CDR3, the full variable domain is GAGVSQSPRYKVAKRGQDVALRCDPISGHVSLFWYQQALGQGPEFLTYFQNEAQLDKSGLPSDRFFAERPEGSVSTLKIQRTQQEDSAVYLCASSLPSRPTNEKLFFGSGTQLSVL.

This rearrangement joins TRBV4-2 to TRBJ1-4; possibly TRBD1 for D (6 bases). Trimming took 0 bases from V and 7 from J, leaving 15 bases between them. Germline V gives CDR1 LGHNA, CDR2 YNFKEQ. This CDR3 has 16 residues. Written as DNA, the CDR3 is TGTGCCAGCAGCCAAGATCCGGCGGGGGGCGGTGAAAAACTGTTTTTT. This codes for CASSQDPAGGGEKLFF.

The rearrangement links TRBV18 to TRBJ2-3, with 8 nucleotides matching TRBD1. Germline assignment: CDR1 KGHSH and CDR2 LQKENI. This CDR3 contains 17 residues. Trimming at V came to 3 bases and at J to 5 bases, leaving 13 bases not matched to a gene. CDR3 sequence: CASSPRPQGAQRDTQYF. The CDR3 DNA sequence: TGTGCCAGCTCACCGAGGCCCCAGGGGGCGCAAAGAGATACGCAGTATTTT.

Only one count was recorded for this clone. This chain connects TRBV15 to TRBJ1-4; no firm D call. CDR3 length: 15 amino acids. Trimming shortened V by 5 bases and J by 0 bases, and 10 bases separated the two germline ends. Germline V gene sequence: CDR1 LNHNV, CDR2 YYDKDF (reference sequence). Written as DNA, the CDR3 is TGTGCCACCAGCTCCAGGCTTGCAACTAATGAAAAACTGTTTTTT. Its protein product is CATSSRLATNEKLFF.

This sequence joins TRBV11-2 and TRBJ2-1; unclear D gene. Germline V CDR1 and CDR2: SGHAT, FQNNGV. V dropped 1 base and J dropped 8 bases, with 6 bases sitting between them. The CDR3 loop spans 12 amino acids. CDR3 DNA: TGTGCCAGCAGCTTAGTCGCAGATGAGCAGTTCTTC. Protein: CASSLVADEQFF.

The chain is built from TRBV3-1 (or the pseudogene TRBV3-2) and TRBJ2-1; TRBD2 is a possible D gene (6 bases). The germline V and J ends were trimmed by 4 bases and 6 bases, with 13 bases remaining between them. This CDR3 is built from 14 residues. Looked up from germline, CDR1 is LGHDT and CDR2 is YNNKEL (reference sequence). The CDR3 is CASSPGLQFNEQFF. The CDR3 nucleotides are TGTGCCAGCAGCCCGGGACTCCAATTCAATGAGCAGTTCTTC.

The chain has TRBV5-1 and TRBJ2-1; tentative D call: TRBD1 (5 bases). This CDR3 is 16 amino acids long. The V gene lost 1 base and the J gene lost 12 bases, with 23 bases spanning the gap. Germline V gene lookup returns CDR1 SGHRS and CDR2 YFSETQ. This CDR3 reads CASSLSKLFPRVVQFF. CDR3 nucleotides: TGCGCCAGCAGCTTGTCTAAACTATTCCCCAGGGTCGTGCAGTTCTTC.

This chain joins TRBV5-1 and TRBJ2-2; 9 bases fit TRBD2. CDR1 and CDR2 (germline): SGHRS, YFSETQ. V lost 0 bases, J lost 6 bases, and 3 bases stayed unmatched. The CDR3 has 15 residues. In DNA form, the CDR3 reads TGCGCCAGCAGCTTGGTTAGCGGGGGCTCCGGGGAGCTGTTTTTT. It specifies CASSLVSGGSGELFF.